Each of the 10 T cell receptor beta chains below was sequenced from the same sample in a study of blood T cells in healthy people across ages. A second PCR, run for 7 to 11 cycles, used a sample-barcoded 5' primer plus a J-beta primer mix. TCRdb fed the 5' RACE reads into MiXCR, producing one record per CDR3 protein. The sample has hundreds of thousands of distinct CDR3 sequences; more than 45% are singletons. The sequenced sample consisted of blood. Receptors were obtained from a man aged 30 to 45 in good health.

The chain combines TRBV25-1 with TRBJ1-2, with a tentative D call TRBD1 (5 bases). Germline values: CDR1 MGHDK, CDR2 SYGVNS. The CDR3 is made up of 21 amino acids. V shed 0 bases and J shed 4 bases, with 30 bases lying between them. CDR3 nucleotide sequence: TGTGCCAGCAGTGAATATTTCCTCGAAGGAGGGGAGTCTTTTACTAGCTATGGCTACACCTTC. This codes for CASSEYFLEGGESFTSYGYTF.

CDR3 protein: CASSDATGITEAFF. The CDR3 DNA sequence: TGTGCCAGCAGTGATGCGACAGGGATCACTGAAGCTTTCTTT. The chain couples TRBV25-1 to TRBJ1-1, with 7 nucleotides matching TRBD1. CDR3 length: 14 amino acids. Unmatched junction bases numbered 5, after V lost 3 bases and J lost 4 bases. CDR1 is MGHDK and CDR2 is SYGVNS in the germline V gene. The entire variable domain, with the rest obtained from reference TRBV25-1 and TRBJ1-1, is as follows: EADIYQTPRYLVIGTGKKITLECSQTMGHDKMYWYQQDPGMELHLIHYSYGVNSTEKGDLSSESTVSRIRTEHFPLTLESARPSHTSQYLCASSDATGITEAFFGQGTRLTVV.

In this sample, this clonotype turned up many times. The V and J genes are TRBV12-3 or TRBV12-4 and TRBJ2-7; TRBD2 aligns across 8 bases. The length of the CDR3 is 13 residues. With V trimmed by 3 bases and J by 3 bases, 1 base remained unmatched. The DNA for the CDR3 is TGTGCCAGCAGTTTGGGGACTAGCTACGAGCAGTACTTC. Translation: CASSLGTSYEQYF.

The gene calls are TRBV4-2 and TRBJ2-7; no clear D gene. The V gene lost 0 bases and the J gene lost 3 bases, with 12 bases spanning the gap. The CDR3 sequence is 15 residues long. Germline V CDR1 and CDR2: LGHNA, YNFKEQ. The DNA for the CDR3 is TGTGCCAGCAGCCAAGACCTTCTTTTGATCTACGAGCAGTACTTC. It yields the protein CASSQDLLLIYEQYF.

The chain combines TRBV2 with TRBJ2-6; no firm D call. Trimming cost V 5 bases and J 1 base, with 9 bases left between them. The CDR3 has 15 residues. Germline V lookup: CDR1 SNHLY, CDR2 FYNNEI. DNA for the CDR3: TGTGCCAGCAGTCCATCCTGGTCTGGGGCCAACGTCCTGACTTTC. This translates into CASSPSWSGANVLTF.

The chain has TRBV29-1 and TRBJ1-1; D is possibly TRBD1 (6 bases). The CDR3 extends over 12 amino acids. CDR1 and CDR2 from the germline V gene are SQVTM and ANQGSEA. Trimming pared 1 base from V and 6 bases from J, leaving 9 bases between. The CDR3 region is CSVEVGAPEAFF. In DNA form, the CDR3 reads TGCAGCGTTGAAGTGGGGGCTCCTGAAGCTTTCTTT.

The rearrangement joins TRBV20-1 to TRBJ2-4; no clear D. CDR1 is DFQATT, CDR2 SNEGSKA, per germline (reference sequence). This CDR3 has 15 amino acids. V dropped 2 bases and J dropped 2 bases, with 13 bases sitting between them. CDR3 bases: TGCAGTGCTAGACCATGGGATCAAACCAAAAACATTCAGTACTTC. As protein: CSARPWDQTKNIQYF.

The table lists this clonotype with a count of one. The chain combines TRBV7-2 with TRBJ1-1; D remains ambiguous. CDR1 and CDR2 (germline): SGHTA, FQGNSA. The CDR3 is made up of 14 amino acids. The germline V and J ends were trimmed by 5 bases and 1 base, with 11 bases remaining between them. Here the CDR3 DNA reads TGTGCCAGCAGCCCTCAGGCTTGGAACACTGAAGCTTTCTTT. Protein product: CASSPQAWNTEAFF.

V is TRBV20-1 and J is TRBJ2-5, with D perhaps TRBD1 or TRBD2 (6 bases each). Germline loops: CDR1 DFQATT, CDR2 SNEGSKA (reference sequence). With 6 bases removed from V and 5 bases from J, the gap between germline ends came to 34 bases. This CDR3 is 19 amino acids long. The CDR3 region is CSAWGPLGGSAAVEETQYF. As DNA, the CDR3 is TGCAGTGCCTGGGGCCCTTTAGGGGGGAGCGCCGCGGTTGAGGAGACCCAGTACTTC.

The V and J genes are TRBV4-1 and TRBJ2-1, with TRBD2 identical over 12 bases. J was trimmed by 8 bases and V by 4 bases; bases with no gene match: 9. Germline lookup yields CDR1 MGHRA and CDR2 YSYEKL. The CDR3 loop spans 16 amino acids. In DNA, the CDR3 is TGCGCCAGCAGCCGGAAGACTAGCGGGAGAGTCGATGAGCAGTTCTTC. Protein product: CASSRKTSGRVDEQFF.